This TCR beta chain was sequenced in a study of T cell repertoires in ileal Crohn's disease. The wider study: About half received postoperative treatment, some ten with thiopurines and around 20 anti-TNF. General study points: High-frequency clones were more common in sorted CD8 than CD4 cells. All patients with clonality above 26.8% had endoscopic recurrence.

Germline assignment: CDR1 SGHAT and CDR2 FQNNGV. This CDR3 contains 11 residues. Trimming removed 4 bases at V and 8 bases at J, with 8 bases between. Sequenced by immunoSEQ multiplex PCR; TCRdb stores in-frame clones only, minus some. The repertoire holds 13,000 to 15,000 clones, with nearly 90% as singletons. About this clone: Its specificity is not known.

This chain links TRBV11-2 with TRBJ1-1, with D hard to call. The sequence derives from an adult with Crohn's disease. The specimen was ileal tissue. CDR3 in amino acids: CASSSSREAFF. The DNA for the CDR3 is TGTGCCAGCAGCTCCTCCCGGGAAGCTTTCTTT. The full variable domain, completed using reference TRBV11-2 and TRBJ1-1, is EAGVAQSPRYKIIEKRQSVAFWCNPISGHATLYWYQQILGQGPKLLIQFQNNGVVDDSQLPKDRFSAERLKGVDSTLKIQPAKLEDSAVYLCASSSSREAFFGQGTRLTVV.